A single sample is the source of the 18 T cell receptor beta chains below, sequenced in a study of blood T cell repertoires in COVID-19. This table comes from immunoSEQ multiplex PCR, and its TCRdb copy is limited to in-frame clones, with some not included. The table records about 150,000 clones, roughly 84% of them present only once. Sequences were obtained from peripheral blood. These TCRs come from a man in his sixties or seventies with acute or convalescent COVID-19.

V is TRBV27 and J is TRBJ2-2; the match to TRBD2 covers 9 bases. Trimming at V came to 4 bases and at J to 4 bases, leaving 10 bases not matched to a gene. Germline V gene data show CDR1 as MNHEY and CDR2 as SMNVEV (reference sequence). This CDR3 has 17 residues. Here the CDR3 reads CASSSPRVAGATGELFF. DNA for the CDR3: TGTGCCAGCAGTTCTCCCAGAGTAGCGGGAGCCACCGGGGAGCTGTTTTTT.

On this clone: At one end the junction does not follow the germline gene, possibly because of a read error. The chain combines TRBV19 with TRBJ2-5; D call uncertain. This CDR3 spans 13 amino acids. The germline gives CDR1 LNHDA, CDR2 SQIVND (reference sequence). CDR3 region: CASSVDNQETQYF. In nucleotides, the CDR3 is TGTGCCAGTAGTGTAGATAATCAAGAGACCCAGTACTTC. Based on the CDR3 plus reference TRBV19 and TRBJ2-5, the full variable domain is DGGITQSPKYLFRKEGQNVTLSCEQNLNHDAMYWYRQDPGQGLRLIYYSQIVNDFQKGDIAEGYSVSREKKESFPLTVTSAQKNPTAFYLCASSVDNQETQYFGPGTRLLVL.

The rearrangement uses TRBV6-1 and TRBJ2-1, with D unresolved. Germline CDR1 reads MNHNS; CDR2 reads SASEGT. This CDR3 comprises 15 residues. V lost 0 bases and J lost 6, with 12 bases in between. CDR3 coding DNA: TGTGCCAGCAGTGAAGCGCTGGCGGTGGGCAATGAGCAGTTCTTC. Its translation is CASSEALAVGNEQFF.

The chain has TRBV20-1 and TRBJ2-5; 12 positions agree with TRBD2. The CDR3 loop spans 15 amino acids. V lost 3 bases, J lost 2 bases, and 4 bases stayed unmatched. The germline CDR1 and CDR2 sequences are DFQATT and SNEGSKA (reference sequence). As DNA, the CDR3 is TGCAGTGCTAGTCCGACTAGCGGGAGACAAGAGACCCAGTACTTC. Translated, it gives CSASPTSGRQETQYF.

The gene calls are TRBV6-2 or TRBV6-3 and TRBJ1-1, with 8 bases fitting TRBD1. Germline loops: CDR1 MNHEY, CDR2 SVGEGT. V was clipped by 6 bases and J by 3 bases; unmatched bases: 12. This CDR3 comprises 16 residues. The DNA for the CDR3 is TGTGCCAGCAGCCACCCCGTCAGGGGGCCTTACACTGAAGCTTTCTTT. Translation gives CASSHPVRGPYTEAFF.

This clone has a single count. CDR3 in amino acids: CASSKLGQGVCYSPLHF. In DNA form, the CDR3 reads TGTGCCAGCAGCAAATTAGGTCAGGGGGTTTGCTATTCACCCCTCCACTTT. The V and J genes are TRBV21-1 and TRBJ1-6; no DNA check was done on the table's D call, TRBD1. TRBV21-1 is described as a pseudogene. The CDR3 covers 17 residues.

This chain joins TRBV27 and TRBJ1-4; 7 nucleotides agree with TRBD1. Germline CDR1 and CDR2: MNHEY and SMNVEV (reference sequence). This CDR3 has 16 residues. The junction had 9 bases not matched to a gene; V was cut back by 5 bases and J by 3 bases. The CDR3 protein is CASSAKRGPANEKLFF. CDR3 DNA sequence: TGTGCCAGCAGTGCGAAGAGGGGGCCTGCTAATGAAAAACTGTTTTTT.

The J gene is TRBJ2-7, the V gene TRBV19; 7 nucleotides agree with TRBD1. This CDR3 has 17 amino acids. Unmatched junction bases numbered 11, after V lost 3 bases and J lost 0 bases. CDR1 is LNHDA and CDR2 is SQIVND in the germline V gene (reference sequence). The CDR3 reads CASSIASDRASSYEQYF. The CDR3, as DNA: TGTGCCAGTAGTATCGCGTCCGACAGGGCGAGCTCCTACGAGCAGTACTTC.

This chain connects TRBV18 to TRBJ1-4; unclear D gene. The CDR3 consists of 13 residues. CDR1 KGHSH and CDR2 LQKENI come from the germline V gene. The V end was cut by 6 bases, the J end by 6 bases, with 11 bases between. The CDR3 loop reads CASSTEADEKLFF. The CDR3 DNA reads as TGTGCCAGCTCGACCGAGGCCGATGAAAAACTGTTTTTT.

This chain links TRBV18 with TRBJ2-4; 8 nucleotides line up with TRBD1. The V and J ends lost 2 bases and 6 bases, in that order; junction bases with no gene match: 12. The germline CDR1 and CDR2 sequences are KGHSH and LQKENI. CDR3 size: 17 residues. CDR3 DNA: TGTGCCAGCTCACCAACCGGGACAGGAGGTTTGATAAACATTCAGTACTTC. Its translation: CASSPTGTGGLINIQYF.

This clone has only one observation. The rearrangement joins TRBV3-1 (or the pseudogene TRBV3-2) to TRBJ2-1, with 13 bases identical to TRBD2. Germline lookup yields CDR1 LGHDT and CDR2 YNNKEL (reference sequence). The J segment lost 4 bases and the V segment lost 5 bases, leaving 5 bases of the junction unmatched. The length of the CDR3 is 16 residues. CDR3 region: CASSGGTSGVYNEQFF. In nucleotides, the CDR3 is TGTGCCAGCAGCGGCGGGACTAGCGGGGTTTACAATGAGCAGTTCTTC.

As DNA, the CDR3 is TGCGCCAGCAGCTTGAGGACTAGCGGGAGGCAATTAAAGGAGCAGTACTTC. Its protein product is CASSLRTSGRQLKEQYF. The chain links TRBV5-1 to TRBJ2-7; 14 bases are a match to TRBD2. The ends lost 1 base at V and 7 bases at J; junction bases unmatched: 10. The CDR3 length is 17 residues. Germline loops: CDR1 SGHRS, CDR2 YFSETQ.

V and J are TRBV19 and TRBJ1-6; 7 bases fit TRBD1. V gave up 6 bases and J gave up 10 bases; unmatched junction bases: 9. CDR3 length equals 14 residues. Germline CDR1 reads LNHDA; CDR2 reads SQIVND (reference sequence). The CDR3 DNA reads TGTGCCAGTAGCCCAACAGGGGTATGGTCACCCCTCCACTTT. It codes for CASSPTGVWSPLHF.

The rearrangement uses TRBV12-5 and TRBJ1-2; no definite D call. Germline-derived CDR1 and CDR2 are LGHNT and FRNRAP. V lost 8 bases and J 1 base, leaving 14 bases between the germline ends. This CDR3 spans 14 amino acids. The CDR3 nucleotides read TGTGCTAGTTCTCTCTCTCCTAATAACTATGGCTACACCTTC. It yields the protein CASSLSPNNYGYTF.

This clone was observed a single time. The chain combines TRBV7-9 with TRBJ1-2; no clear D. V shed 1 base and J shed 2 bases, with 8 bases lying between them. This CDR3 has 14 residues. Germline V gene sequence: CDR1 SEHNR, CDR2 FQNEAQ (reference sequence). The CDR3 coding sequence is TGTGCCAGCAGCTTAGAACCAGAAAACTATGGCTACACCTTC. Protein sequence: CASSLEPENYGYTF.

This chain connects TRBV13 to TRBJ2-3; 15 bases align to TRBD2. Looked up from germline, CDR1 is PRHDT and CDR2 is FYEKMQ (reference sequence). J lost 2 bases, V lost 5 bases, and 5 bases had no gene match. The CDR3 covers 17 residues. This chain's CDR3 is CASSGTSGGTPTDTQYF. In DNA form, the CDR3 reads TGTGCCAGCAGCGGGACTAGCGGGGGGACGCCCACAGATACGCAGTATTTT.

V and J are TRBV29-1 and TRBJ2-7, with 7 bases identical to TRBD1. The germline CDR1 and CDR2 sequences are SQVTM and ANQGSEA. Germline trimming cut 4 bases from V and 3 bases from J; bases unmatched to any gene: 9. The CDR3 length is 14 residues. In DNA, the CDR3 is TGCAGCGTTGCCGAAACAGGGGCCATCTACGAGCAGTACTTC. It is translated as CSVAETGAIYEQYF.

V usage is TRBV5-6 and J usage is TRBJ2-3; maybe TRBD2 (6 bases). Germline V gene data show CDR1 as SGHDT and CDR2 as YYEEEE. The CDR3 length is 12 residues. V lost 4 bases and J lost 7, with 10 bases in between. CDR3 protein: CASSDTSNTQYF. In nucleotides, the CDR3 is TGTGCCAGCAGCGACACTAGCAATACGCAGTATTTT. The full variable domain, with the rest looked up from reference TRBV5-6 and TRBJ2-3, is DAGVTQSPTHLIKTRGQQVTLRCSPKSGHDTVSWYQQALGQGPQFIFQYYEEEERQRGNFPDRFSGHQFPNYSSELNVNALLLGDSALYLCASSDTSNTQYFGPGTRLTVL.